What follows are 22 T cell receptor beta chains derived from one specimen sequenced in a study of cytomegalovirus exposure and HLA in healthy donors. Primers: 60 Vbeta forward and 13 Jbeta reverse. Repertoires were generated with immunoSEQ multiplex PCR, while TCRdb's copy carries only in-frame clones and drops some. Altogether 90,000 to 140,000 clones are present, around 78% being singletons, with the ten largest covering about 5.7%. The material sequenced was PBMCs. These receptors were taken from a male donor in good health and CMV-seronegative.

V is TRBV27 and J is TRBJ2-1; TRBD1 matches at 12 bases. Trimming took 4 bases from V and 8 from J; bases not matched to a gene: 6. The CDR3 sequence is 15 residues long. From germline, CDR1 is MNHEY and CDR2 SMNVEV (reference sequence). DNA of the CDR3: TGTGCCAGCAGTTGGACGGGACAGGGGGCAGATGAGCAGTTCTTC. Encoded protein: CASSWTGQGADEQFF.

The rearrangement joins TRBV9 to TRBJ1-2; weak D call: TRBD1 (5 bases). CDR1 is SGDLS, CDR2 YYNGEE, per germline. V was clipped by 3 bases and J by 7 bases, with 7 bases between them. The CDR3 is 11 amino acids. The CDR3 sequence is CASSADSGYTF. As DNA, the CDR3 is TGTGCCAGCAGCGCCGACAGTGGCTACACCTTC. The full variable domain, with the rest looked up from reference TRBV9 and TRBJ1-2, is DSGVTQTPKHLITATGQRVTLRCSPRSGDLSVYWYQQSLDQGLQFLIQYYNGEERAKGNILERFSAQQFPDLHSELNLSSLELGDSALYFCASSADSGYTFGSGTRLTVV.

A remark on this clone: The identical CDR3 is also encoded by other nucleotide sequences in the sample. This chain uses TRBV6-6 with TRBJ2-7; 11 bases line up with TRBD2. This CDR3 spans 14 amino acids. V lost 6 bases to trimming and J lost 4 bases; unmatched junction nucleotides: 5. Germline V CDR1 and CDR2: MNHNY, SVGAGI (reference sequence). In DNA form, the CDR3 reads TGTGCCAGCAGGACAGGGACTAGCGGATACGAGCAGTACTTC. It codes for CASRTGTSGYEQYF.

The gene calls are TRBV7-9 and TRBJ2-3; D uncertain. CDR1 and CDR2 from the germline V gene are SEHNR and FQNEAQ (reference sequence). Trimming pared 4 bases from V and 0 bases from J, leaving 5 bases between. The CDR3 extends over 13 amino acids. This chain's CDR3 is CASSSVSTDTQYF. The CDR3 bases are TGTGCCAGCAGCTCCGTTAGCACAGATACGCAGTATTTT.

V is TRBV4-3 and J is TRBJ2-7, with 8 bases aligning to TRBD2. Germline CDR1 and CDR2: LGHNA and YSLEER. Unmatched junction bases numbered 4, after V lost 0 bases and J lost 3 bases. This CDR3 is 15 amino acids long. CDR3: CASSQDTSGYYEQYF. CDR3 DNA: TGCGCCAGCAGCCAAGATACTAGCGGCTACTACGAGCAGTACTTC.

The CDR3 protein is CASSNSRGSTDTQYF. The CDR3 DNA reads TGTGCCAGCAGTAATTCAAGGGGGAGCACAGATACGCAGTATTTT. J is TRBJ2-3 and V is TRBV6-1; possible D gene TRBD1, 6 bases. The ends were cut back, 5 bases at V and 0 bases at J, with 12 bases in the middle. The CDR3 length is 15 residues. In germline, CDR1 is MNHNS, CDR2 SASEGT.

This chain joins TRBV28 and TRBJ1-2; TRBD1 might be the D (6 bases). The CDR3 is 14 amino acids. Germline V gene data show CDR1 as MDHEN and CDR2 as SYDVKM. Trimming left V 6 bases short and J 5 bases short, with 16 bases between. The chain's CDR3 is CASRITGTVYGYTF. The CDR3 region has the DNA TGTGCCAGCAGGATTACAGGGACGGTGTATGGCTACACCTTC.

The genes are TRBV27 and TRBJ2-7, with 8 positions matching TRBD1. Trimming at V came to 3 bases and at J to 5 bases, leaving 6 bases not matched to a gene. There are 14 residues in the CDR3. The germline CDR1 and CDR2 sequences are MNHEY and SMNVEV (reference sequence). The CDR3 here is CASSLDRVGHEQYF. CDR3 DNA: TGTGCCAGCAGTTTGGACAGGGTCGGACACGAGCAGTACTTC.

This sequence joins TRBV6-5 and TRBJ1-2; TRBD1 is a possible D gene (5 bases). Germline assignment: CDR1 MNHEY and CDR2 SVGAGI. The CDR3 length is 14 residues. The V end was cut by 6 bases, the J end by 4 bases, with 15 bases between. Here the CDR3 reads CASSPGGRTYGYTF. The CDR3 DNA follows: TGTGCCAGCAGCCCGGGGGGGAGAACCTATGGCTACACCTTC.

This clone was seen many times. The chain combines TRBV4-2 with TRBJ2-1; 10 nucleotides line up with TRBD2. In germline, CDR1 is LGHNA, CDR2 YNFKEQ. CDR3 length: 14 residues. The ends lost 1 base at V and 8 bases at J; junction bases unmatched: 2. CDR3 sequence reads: CASSQGSGRDEQFF. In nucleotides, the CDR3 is TGTGCCAGCAGCCAAGGGAGCGGGAGGGATGAGCAGTTCTTC.

CDR3 nucleotides: TGTGCCAGCAGTGGACAAGCCGGTCAGGGTGACCAGCCCCAGCATTTT. Its protein is CASSGQAGQGDQPQHF. V gene TRBV2 combines with J gene TRBJ1-5, with D maybe TRBD1 (5 bases). CDR1 SNHLY and CDR2 FYNNEI come from the germline V gene. V was shortened by 4 bases and J by 7 bases, with 20 bases between the two germline ends. There are 16 residues in the CDR3.

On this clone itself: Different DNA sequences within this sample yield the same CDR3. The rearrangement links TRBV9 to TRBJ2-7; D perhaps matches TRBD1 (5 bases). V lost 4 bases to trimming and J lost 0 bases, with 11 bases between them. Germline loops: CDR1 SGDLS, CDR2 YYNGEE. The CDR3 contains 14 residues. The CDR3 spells CASSPRQGSYEQYF. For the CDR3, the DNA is TGTGCCAGCAGCCCTCGCCAGGGCTCCTACGAGCAGTACTTC.

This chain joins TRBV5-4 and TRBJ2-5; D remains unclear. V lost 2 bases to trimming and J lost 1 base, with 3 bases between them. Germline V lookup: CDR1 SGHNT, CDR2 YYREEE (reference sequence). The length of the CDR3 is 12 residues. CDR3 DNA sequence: TGTGCCAGCAGCTTCTCCCAAGAGACCCAGTACTTC. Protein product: CASSFSQETQYF.

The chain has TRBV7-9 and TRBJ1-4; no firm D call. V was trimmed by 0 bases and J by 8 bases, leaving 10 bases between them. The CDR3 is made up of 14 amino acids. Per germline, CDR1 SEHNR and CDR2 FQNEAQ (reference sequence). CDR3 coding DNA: TGTGCCAGCAGCTTAGCCGGGGTCGGCGAAAAACTGTTTTTT. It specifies CASSLAGVGEKLFF.

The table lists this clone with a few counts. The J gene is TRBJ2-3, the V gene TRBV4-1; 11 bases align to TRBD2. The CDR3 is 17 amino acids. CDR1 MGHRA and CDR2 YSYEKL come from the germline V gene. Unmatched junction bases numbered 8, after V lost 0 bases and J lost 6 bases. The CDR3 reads CASSQDHSGRAMDTQYF. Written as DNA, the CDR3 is TGCGCCAGCAGCCAAGATCATAGCGGGAGGGCCATGGATACGCAGTATTTT.

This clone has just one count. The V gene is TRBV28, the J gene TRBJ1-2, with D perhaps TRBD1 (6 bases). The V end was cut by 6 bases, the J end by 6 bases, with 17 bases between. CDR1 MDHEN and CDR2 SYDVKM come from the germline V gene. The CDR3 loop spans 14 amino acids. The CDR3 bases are TGTGCCAGCAGCCCGGTCCGGGACAAGGATGGCTACACCTTC. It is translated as CASSPVRDKDGYTF.

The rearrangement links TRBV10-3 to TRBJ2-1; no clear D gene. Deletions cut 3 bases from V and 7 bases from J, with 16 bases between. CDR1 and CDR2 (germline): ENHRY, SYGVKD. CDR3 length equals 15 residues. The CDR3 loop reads CAISDHSSFSNEQFF. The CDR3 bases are TGTGCCATCAGTGACCACAGTAGTTTCTCTAATGAGCAGTTCTTC.

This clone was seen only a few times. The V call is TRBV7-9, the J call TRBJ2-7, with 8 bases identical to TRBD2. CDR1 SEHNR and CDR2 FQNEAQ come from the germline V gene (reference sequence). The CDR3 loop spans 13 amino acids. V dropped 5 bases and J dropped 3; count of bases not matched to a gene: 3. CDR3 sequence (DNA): TGTGCCAGCAGCCTCGGGGGGGGCTACGAGCAGTACTTC. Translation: CASSLGGGYEQYF.

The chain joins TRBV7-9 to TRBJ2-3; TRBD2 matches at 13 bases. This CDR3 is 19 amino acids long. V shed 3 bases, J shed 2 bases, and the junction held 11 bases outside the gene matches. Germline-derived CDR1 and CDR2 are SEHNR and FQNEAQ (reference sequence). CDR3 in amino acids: CASSFPRLAGGFVTDTQYF. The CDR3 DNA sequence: TGTGCCAGCAGCTTTCCAAGACTAGCGGGAGGTTTTGTCACAGATACGCAGTATTTT.

The CDR3 region is CASSFTGIEQYF. The CDR3, as DNA: TGTGCCAGCAGCTTTACGGGAATCGAGCAGTACTTC. The rearrangement links TRBV5-6 to TRBJ2-7, with a weak D call TRBD2 (5 bases). CDR1 and CDR2 from the germline V gene are SGHDT and YYEEEE. This CDR3 spans 12 amino acids. V was cut by 2 bases and J by 6 bases, with 9 bases left in between. Complete variable domain (other parts from reference TRBV5-6 and TRBJ2-7): DAGVTQSPTHLIKTRGQQVTLRCSPKSGHDTVSWYQQALGQGPQFIFQYYEEEERQRGNFPDRFSGHQFPNYSSELNVNALLLGDSALYLCASSFTGIEQYFGPGTRLTVT.

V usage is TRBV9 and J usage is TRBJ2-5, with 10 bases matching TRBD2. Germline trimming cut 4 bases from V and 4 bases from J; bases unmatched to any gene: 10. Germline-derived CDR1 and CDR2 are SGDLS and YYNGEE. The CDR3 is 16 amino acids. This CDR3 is CASSPASGRAGETQYF. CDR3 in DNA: TGTGCCAGCAGCCCAGCAAGCGGGAGGGCCGGAGAGACCCAGTACTTC.

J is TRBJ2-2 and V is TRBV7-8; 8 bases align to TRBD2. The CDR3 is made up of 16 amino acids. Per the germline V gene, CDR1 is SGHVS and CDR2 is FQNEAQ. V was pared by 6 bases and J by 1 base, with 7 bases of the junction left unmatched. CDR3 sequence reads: CASRDREGVNTGELFF. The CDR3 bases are TGTGCCAGCAGGGACCGGGAGGGCGTGAACACCGGGGAGCTGTTTTTT.